A selection of T cell receptor beta chains follows, all from one sample in a study of T-cell memory formation after mild COVID-19. Each CDR3 protein gets one entry after TCRdb re-called the 5' RACE reads with MiXCR. Here the sample spans fewer than 700,000 distinct CDR3 sequences, under 20% being singletons. Specimen: PBMCs or a T cell subset sorted from them (not recorded which). The receptors shown here come from an adult woman who had mild COVID-19 (a few samples of this study predate the infection). Cell type and time point are not known. Each CDR3 is given without its conserved first and last residue.

J gene	V gene	CDR3 protein
TRBJ1-1	TRBV7-3	ASSLFENTEAF
TRBJ2-5	TRBV7-9	ASSLALGLGETQY
TRBJ2-5	TRBV5-1	VRRLTQETQY
TRBJ2-3	TRBV10-3	ASGRLTDTQY
TRBJ2-5	TRBV20-1	SARVPGAISKETQY
TRBJ2-1	TRBV5-1	ASSYGLAGGLYNEQF
TRBJ1-3	TRBV3-1	ASSQLSGNTIY
TRBJ2-1	TRBV2	ASSEPRGEQF
TRBJ2-3	TRBV9	ASSQDGTGGTDTQY
TRBJ1-3	TRBV2	ASSEALTPPRNTIY
TRBJ1-1	TRBV12-3/TRBV12-4	ASSTQGAHNTEAF
TRBJ2-1	TRBV7-8	ASSFGEGEQF
TRBJ2-4	TRBV13	ASSQGLAVKNIQY
TRBJ2-1	TRBV24-1	ATSEHTGAEQF
TRBJ1-1	TRBV29-1	SVEGRNTEAF
TRBJ2-5	TRBV24-1	ATSPSGGEETQY
TRBJ1-6	TRBV5-1	ASSPGRGNSPLH
TRBJ2-3	TRBV4-2	ASSQGSQNTDTQY
TRBJ2-1	TRBV9	ASSVGPRERGYNEQF
TRBJ2-2	TRBV12-3/TRBV12-4	ASSSHRGGELF
TRBJ1-1	TRBV20-1	SASLGAGGTEAF
TRBJ2-3	TRBV7-6	ASSLARQTDTQY
TRBJ2-1	TRBV4-1	ASSLRGGTSRMEREQF
TRBJ2-3	TRBV12-3/TRBV12-4	ASSSLHSRGTDTQY
TRBJ2-1	TRBV20-1	SARWNYAYNEQF
TRBJ1-5	TRBV19	ASDGVYRNQPQH
TRBJ2-7	TRBV3-1	ASSLGTGQGREQY
TRBJ2-1	TRBV7-9	ASSLAREYNEQF
TRBJ2-2	TRBV29-1	SVAGAGELF
TRBJ2-5	TRBV4-2	ASSQDQLATETQY
TRBJ2-1	TRBV21-1	ASSKKETGFHNEQF
TRBJ2-5	TRBV4-1	ASRSSGRETQY
TRBJ1-1	TRBV6-5	ASSAGREAF
TRBJ2-7	TRBV7-9	ASSFGTGEGH
TRBJ2-5	TRBV7-8	ASSHRTDVETQY
TRBJ2-2	TRBV10-3	AISVLDGTTNTGELF
TRBJ1-2	TRBV6-2/TRBV6-3	ASSYTRQGGDYGYT
TRBJ1-1	TRBV2	ASSVTAVGQGARRAF
TRBJ2-7	TRBV27	ASRLTRGTYEQY
TRBJ2-7	TRBV5-1	ASSLESYEQY
TRBJ1-1	TRBV5-1	ASSLWNSNTEAF
TRBJ1-2	TRBV5-1	ASRRDRNGYT
TRBJ2-1	TRBV20-1	SATKRHNEQF
TRBJ2-1	TRBV12-3/TRBV12-4	ASSPMTNLAHNEQF
TRBJ2-5	TRBV18	ASSPSGVRGETQY
TRBJ1-1	TRBV3-1	ASSQTVGRGMNTEAF
TRBJ1-2	TRBV9	ASSAEPNYGYT
TRBJ1-2	TRBV4-1	ASSQDRRRQGVGGYT
TRBJ1-4	TRBV6-1	ASSELVRANEKLF
TRBJ2-2	TRBV12-3/TRBV12-4	ASTGTRSTGELF
TRBJ2-7	TRBV20-1	SARSRSEVENEQY
TRBJ2-5	TRBV9	ASSVANGVETQY
TRBJ2-5	TRBV12-3/TRBV12-4	ASSLAMETQY
TRBJ1-2	TRBV12-3/TRBV12-4	ASSLIGTGGASRANGYT
TRBJ1-2	TRBV6-6	ASSTVGGVEGYT
TRBJ2-2	TRBV9	ASSVGIRTNTGELF
TRBJ1-1	TRBV18	ASLRGMNTEAF
TRBJ2-3	TRBV5-8	ASSAFGGLASTDTQY
TRBJ2-2	TRBV24-1	ATRGIQGGGELF
TRBJ2-5	TRBV7-2	ASSLLRQETQY